The 30 T cell receptor beta chains listed next were all sequenced from one sample in a study of T cells in tumors after PD-1 blockade. The data were produced by immunoSEQ multiplex PCR, yet TCRdb's version contains in-frame clones alone and is incomplete. The table shows just under 65,000 clones, with around 74% occurring only once. Sequencing was performed on PBMCs, taken after anti-PD-1 treatment. The receptors originated from a human donor with basal cell carcinoma.

The chain has TRBV5-6 and TRBJ1-3; D might be TRBD1 (5 bases). From germline, CDR1 is SGHDT and CDR2 YYEEEE. The CDR3 consists of 15 residues. The V and J ends lost 3 bases and 1 base respectively, with 11 bases between them. The CDR3 spells CASSWSGGSGNTIYF. CDR3 DNA sequence: TGTGCCAGCAGCTGGTCGGGGGGATCTGGAAACACCATATATTTT. The whole variable domain, filled in from reference TRBV5-6 and TRBJ1-3, reads DAGVTQSPTHLIKTRGQQVTLRCSPKSGHDTVSWYQQALGQGPQFIFQYYEEEERQRGNFPDRFSGHQFPNYSSELNVNALLLGDSALYLCASSWSGGSGNTIYFGEGSWLTVV.

A few counts support this clone. The chain carries TRBV2 and TRBJ2-3, with D tentatively TRBD2 (6 bases). Germline assignment: CDR1 SNHLY and CDR2 FYNNEI. Trimming pared 6 bases from V and 1 base from J, leaving 17 bases between. The CDR3 has 16 residues. CDR3 bases: TGTGCCAGCAGGGCCGGGACTGGTAAGGGCACAGATACGCAGTATTTT. It yields the protein CASRAGTGKGTDTQYF.

This chain uses TRBV5-5 with TRBJ1-6; TRBD1 matches 7 bases. V shed 5 bases, J shed 6 bases, and the junction held 8 bases outside the gene matches. The length of the CDR3 is 15 residues. Germline assignment: CDR1 SGHKS and CDR2 YYEKEE (reference sequence). CDR3: CASRSTGTVNSPLHF. Written as DNA, the CDR3 is TGTGCCAGCAGGTCAACCGGGACAGTTAATTCACCCCTCCACTTT.

J is TRBJ1-2 and V is TRBV30; D is unresolved. The CDR3 contains 10 residues. Germline V gene sequence: CDR1 GTSNPN, CDR2 SVGIG (reference sequence). Trimming left V 5 bases short and J 6 bases short, with 7 bases between. The CDR3 sequence: CAWSDHGYTF. The CDR3 DNA sequence: TGTGCCTGGTCCGACCATGGCTACACCTTC.

The V gene is TRBV5-5, the J gene TRBJ2-1, with unresolved D. Germline assignment: CDR1 SGHKS and CDR2 YYEKEE (reference sequence). The V end lost 4 bases, the J end lost 2 bases, and 10 bases lay between the germline ends. The CDR3 contains 14 residues. CDR3 region: CASSPRITYNEQFF. Written as DNA, the CDR3 is TGTGCCAGCAGCCCCCGCATAACCTACAATGAGCAGTTCTTC.

The J gene is TRBJ2-5, the V gene TRBV29-1; D gene unclear. Trimming cost V 5 bases and J 5 bases, with 6 bases left between them. CDR3 length: 10 residues. Germline V lookup: CDR1 SQVTM, CDR2 ANQGSEA. The CDR3 nucleotides are TGCAGCGTTTCAGAGGAGACCCAGTACTTC. Translating it yields CSVSEETQYF.

Turning to this clone: The same CDR3 is also encoded by other DNA sequences in this sample. The chain uses TRBV7-2 and TRBJ2-3, with D tentatively TRBD1 or TRBD2 (5 bases each). Germline V gene lookup returns CDR1 SGHTA and CDR2 FQGNSA. The CDR3 loop spans 15 amino acids. Trimming took off 4 bases at V and 0 bases at J, with 11 bases between the two ends. The CDR3 sequence is CASSSGPISTDTQYF. Here the CDR3 DNA reads TGTGCCAGCAGCTCGGGACCGATTAGCACAGATACGCAGTATTTT.

The V gene is TRBV6-2 or TRBV6-3, the J gene TRBJ1-5; 9 positions agree with TRBD1. V lost 7 bases, J lost 3 bases, and 7 bases stayed unmatched. Germline V gene data show CDR1 as MNHEY and CDR2 as SVGEGT. This CDR3 has 15 residues. This chain's CDR3 is CASTPGQGNNQPQHF. The CDR3, as DNA: TGTGCCAGCACCCCGGGACAGGGTAACAATCAGCCCCAGCATTTT.

The CDR3 nucleotides are TGTGCCAGTAGTAAGCTTCCCGCGGGGGAAGAGACCCAGTACTTC. It translates to CASSKLPAGEETQYF. V gene TRBV19 combines with J gene TRBJ2-5; 7 positions match TRBD2. Trimming at V came to 4 bases and at J to 3 bases, leaving 8 bases not matched to a gene. There are 15 residues in the CDR3. CDR1 and CDR2 from the germline V gene are LNHDA and SQIVND (reference sequence).

The chain employs TRBV5-1 and TRBJ1-2; unclear D gene. CDR1 is SGHRS and CDR2 is YFSETQ in the germline V gene. Deletions cut 4 bases from V and 4 bases from J, with 14 bases between. This CDR3 contains 14 residues. In DNA form, the CDR3 reads TGCGCCAGCAGCCGACCGGACGGGTCCTATGGCTACACCTTC. This encodes CASSRPDGSYGYTF.

The chain links TRBV3-1 (or the pseudogene TRBV3-2) to TRBJ2-1; 9 bases are a match to TRBD2. The CDR3 is 15 amino acids. Germline assignment: CDR1 LGHDT and CDR2 YNNKEL (reference sequence). After removal of 1 base from V and 2 bases from J, the junction contained 0 bases not matched to a gene. As DNA, the CDR3 is TGTGCCAGCAGCCAAGGCGGGGGGGCCTACAATGAGCAGTTCTTC. Amino acid sequence: CASSQGGGAYNEQFF.

This chain joins TRBV7-9 and TRBJ1-2, with 8 bases fitting TRBD1. CDR3 size: 14 residues. CDR1 is SEHNR and CDR2 is FQNEAQ in the germline V gene (reference sequence). V dropped 5 bases and J dropped 6; count of bases not matched to a gene: 8. CDR3 region: CASSPARDRNGYTF. In nucleotides, the CDR3 is TGTGCCAGCAGCCCTGCCCGGGACAGGAATGGCTACACCTTC.

The gene calls are TRBV19 and TRBJ2-2, with 7 bases aligning to TRBD1. CDR1 LNHDA and CDR2 SQIVND come from the germline V gene (reference sequence). The CDR3 is 16 amino acids. V shed 4 bases, J shed 2 bases, and the junction held 7 bases outside the gene matches. CDR3 sequence (DNA): TGTGCCAGTAGTACGTCCGGGACAGTTAACACCGGGGAGCTGTTTTTT. Its translation: CASSTSGTVNTGELFF.

The chain recombines TRBV19 with TRBJ1-5; D not certain. CDR3 length: 14 residues. In germline, CDR1 is LNHDA, CDR2 SQIVND (reference sequence). V lost 1 base and J 4 bases, leaving 8 bases between the germline ends. For the CDR3, the DNA is TGTGCCAGTAGTATAGCAGGTACGAATCAGCCCCAGCATTTT. Encoded protein: CASSIAGTNQPQHF.

V and J are TRBV6-6 and TRBJ1-3; the D gene is possibly TRBD1 (6 bases). The germline gives CDR1 MNHNY, CDR2 SVGAGI (reference sequence). The CDR3 spans 15 residues. Trimming removed 2 bases from V and 1 base from J, with 9 bases in between. Here the CDR3 reads CASSYPQGSGNTIYF. DNA of the CDR3: TGTGCCAGCAGTTACCCACAGGGTTCTGGAAACACCATATATTTT.

The V gene is TRBV10-1, the J gene TRBJ2-7; 9 bases match TRBD2. Germline V gives CDR1 WNHNN, CDR2 SYGVQD (reference sequence). The CDR3 loop spans 14 amino acids. The J segment lost 8 bases and the V segment lost 3 bases, leaving 8 bases of the junction unmatched. The CDR3 sequence: CASSDSLAGPQQYF. The CDR3 nucleotides are TGCGCCAGCAGTGATAGTCTAGCGGGGCCCCAGCAGTACTTC.

The rearrangement uses TRBV15 and TRBJ2-1, with D possibly TRBD1 on 5 matching bases. There are 15 residues in the CDR3. Per germline, CDR1 LNHNV and CDR2 YYDKDF (reference sequence). Trimming left V 0 bases short and J 3 bases short, with 9 bases between. This chain's CDR3 is CATSRDREFYNEQFF. Written as DNA, the CDR3 is TGTGCCACCAGCAGAGACAGGGAATTCTACAATGAGCAGTTCTTC.

This chain uses TRBV28 with TRBJ1-2, with 8 bases matching TRBD1. Germline V gene data show CDR1 as MDHEN and CDR2 as SYDVKM. The CDR3 has 15 amino acids. V trimming: 4 bases; J trimming: 2 bases; junction bases outside the gene matches: 6. As DNA, the CDR3 is TGTGCCAGCAGTTCGCAGGGGGCGACGAACTATGGCTACACCTTC. Encoded protein: CASSSQGATNYGYTF.

Only a few counts were recorded for this clone. The chain employs TRBV2 and TRBJ1-2; no reliable D call. The CDR3 runs to 13 residues. Between the trimmed V and J ends, which lost 1 base and 6 bases, there was a span of 9 bases. Germline V lookup: CDR1 SNHLY, CDR2 FYNNEI. The CDR3 sequence is CASSEVGRDGYTF. CDR3 nucleotides: TGTGCCAGCAGTGAAGTGGGGAGAGATGGCTACACCTTC.

This sequence joins TRBV15 and TRBJ1-5, with D hard to call. In germline, CDR1 is LNHNV, CDR2 YYDKDF (reference sequence). This CDR3 spans 13 amino acids. Trimming stripped 0 bases from V and 7 bases from J, with 7 bases between. Here the CDR3 DNA reads TGTGCCACCAGCAGAGATAAAAAGCAGCCCCAGCATTTT. This gives the protein CATSRDKKQPQHF.

The CDR3 coding sequence is TGTGCCAGCAGTGCAGGACTCCCAGATACGCAGTATTTT. This sequence encodes CASSAGLPDTQYF. The chain joins TRBV6-2 or TRBV6-3 to TRBJ2-3, with D perhaps TRBD2 (5 bases). Germline values: CDR1 MNHEY, CDR2 SVGEGT. The V end was cut by 5 bases, the J end by 4 bases, with 10 bases between. The CDR3 is 13 residues long.

The rearrangement uses TRBV2 and TRBJ1-1, with TRBD1 identical over 7 bases. J was trimmed by 10 bases and V by 8 bases; bases with no gene match: 7. The CDR3 is 11 amino acids. Germline V gene sequence: CDR1 SNHLY, CDR2 FYNNEI. The chain's CDR3 is CASGMTGSAFF. CDR3 nucleotide sequence: TGTGCCAGCGGGATGACAGGGTCAGCTTTCTTT.

This chain uses TRBV5-4 with TRBJ2-3; 10 nucleotides agree with TRBD1. This CDR3 has 14 amino acids. J gave up 5 bases and V 5 bases, and 5 bases lay outside the gene matches. Per germline, CDR1 SGHNT and CDR2 YYREEE (reference sequence). The CDR3 nucleotides are TGTGCCAGCAGAGCCCGGACAGGGGGAGATACGCAGTATTTT. Translated: CASRARTGGDTQYF.

This sequence joins TRBV6-6 and TRBJ1-6; D perhaps matches TRBD1 (6 bases). This CDR3 has 14 residues. Per the germline V gene, CDR1 is MNHNY and CDR2 is SVGAGI (reference sequence). Trimming removed 6 bases at V and 6 bases at J, with 12 bases between. CDR3 sequence reads: CASSQGQLNSPLHF. The CDR3 DNA is TGTGCCAGCAGCCAAGGACAGCTTAATTCACCCCTCCACTTT.

The chain is built from TRBV5-4 and TRBJ2-3, with 7 nucleotides matching TRBD1. Germline CDR1 is SGHNT and CDR2 is YYREEE (reference sequence). The ends lost 4 bases at V and 6 bases at J; junction bases unmatched: 11. This CDR3 has 15 residues. The CDR3 DNA is TGTGCCAGCAGCATCCCGGGACAGTTGGGCGATACGCAGTATTTT. This gives the protein CASSIPGQLGDTQYF.

Turning to this clone: This sample also contains other DNA sequences that code for the same CDR3. The chain employs TRBV19 and TRBJ2-3, with 9 positions matching TRBD1. The CDR3 spans 15 residues. Germline V gene sequence: CDR1 LNHDA, CDR2 SQIVND (reference sequence). The V gene end was trimmed by 2 bases and the J gene end by 1 base; junction bases not matched to a gene: 1. The CDR3 sequence is CASSIRDRGTDTQYF. In DNA form, the CDR3 reads TGTGCCAGTAGTATAAGGGACAGGGGCACAGATACGCAGTATTTT.

This sequence joins TRBV12-3 or TRBV12-4 and TRBJ2-3; either TRBD1 or TRBD2 may supply D (6 bases each). CDR3 length: 13 amino acids. V was clipped by 6 bases and J by 4 bases, with 11 bases between them. Here the CDR3 DNA reads TGTGCCAGCAGATGGGGGGCTGCAGATACGCAGTATTTT. It is translated as CASRWGAADTQYF.

In this sample, this clone turned up a few times. This rearrangement joins TRBV28 to TRBJ1-4; TRBD1 matches 9 bases. Unmatched junction bases numbered 13, after V lost 3 bases and J lost 8 bases. Per the germline V gene, CDR1 is MDHEN and CDR2 is SYDVKM. There are 17 residues in the CDR3. CDR3 sequence reads: CASSFGYGTGFGEKLFF. The DNA for the CDR3 is TGTGCCAGCAGTTTCGGTTATGGGACAGGGTTTGGGGAAAAACTGTTTTTT.

The V and J genes are TRBV7-2 and TRBJ2-7; 9 positions agree with TRBD1. V was pared by 0 bases and J by 4 bases, with 1 base of the junction left unmatched. From germline, CDR1 is SGHTA and CDR2 FQGNSA. The CDR3 totals 14 residues. The CDR3 bases are TGTGCCAGCAGCTTAGCGGACAGGGGATACGAGCAGTACTTC. It encodes CASSLADRGYEQYF.

The chain links TRBV4-1 to TRBJ1-2, with D uncertain. Trimming cost V 0 bases and J 1 base, with 9 bases left between them. CDR3 length equals 15 residues. Germline values: CDR1 MGHRA, CDR2 YSYEKL. For the CDR3, the DNA is TGCGCCAGCAGCCAAGATTCTTGGGGTAACTATGGCTACACCTTC. It translates to CASSQDSWGNYGYTF.